This entry lists 23 T cell receptor beta chains sequenced from one sample in a study of PD-L1 blockade in urothelial cancer. Described time point: peripheral blood 6 weeks after treatment start. Data came from immunoSEQ multiplex PCR; TCRdb stores just in-frame clones and leaves some out. Among more than 45,000 clones listed, 86% were seen once. This specimen was PBMCs, taken around atezolizumab (anti-PD-L1) treatment. These receptors all come from a man in his sixties with urothelial cancer.

In DNA, the CDR3 is TGTGCCAGCAGCGTATTTGGGGCGGGGGAGACCCAGTACTTC. This sequence encodes CASSVFGAGETQYF. The chain carries TRBV9 and TRBJ2-5, with D tentatively TRBD2 (6 bases). CDR3 size: 14 residues. Per germline, CDR1 SGDLS and CDR2 YYNGEE. The V end lost 1 base, the J end lost 5 bases, and 12 bases lay between the germline ends.

The gene calls are TRBV11-3 and TRBJ1-2; D gene uncertain. V was clipped by 0 bases and J by 3 bases, with 11 bases between them. Germline V gene data show CDR1 as SGHNT and CDR2 as YENEEA. This CDR3 is built from 15 residues. The CDR3 coding sequence is TGTGCCAGCAGCTTAGAGGGAGGTGCTCACTATGGCTACACCTTC. It encodes CASSLEGGAHYGYTF.

V gene TRBV19 combines with J gene TRBJ1-2; perhaps TRBD1 as D (5 bases). The germline CDR1 and CDR2 sequences are LNHDA and SQIVND (reference sequence). The CDR3 is 14 residues long. With 3 bases removed from V and 2 bases from J, the gap between germline ends came to 10 bases. Written as DNA, the CDR3 is TGTGCCAGTAGTATCCAGGGAATCAACTATGGCTACACCTTC. Translating it yields CASSIQGINYGYTF.

This chain connects TRBV6-5 to TRBJ1-2; D possibly corresponds to TRBD1 (5 bases). CDR3 length: 13 residues. The germline gives CDR1 MNHEY, CDR2 SVGAGI. V lost 2 bases, J lost 5 bases, and 9 bases lay in between. The CDR3 protein is CASSYDQGYGYTF. The DNA of the CDR3 is TGTGCCAGCAGTTACGATCAGGGATATGGCTACACCTTC.

This clone was detected only a few times. V gene TRBV9 combines with J gene TRBJ2-1; 7 bases agree with TRBD2. From germline, CDR1 is SGDLS and CDR2 YYNGEE. Germline trimming cut 0 bases from V and 4 bases from J; bases unmatched to any gene: 1. The CDR3 totals 14 residues. The CDR3 nucleotides read TGTGCCAGCAGCGTAGGTAGCGGGTACAATGAGCAGTTCTTC. This gives the protein CASSVGSGYNEQFF.

This sequence joins TRBV19 and TRBJ1-4; the match to TRBD1 covers 8 bases. The CDR3 is made up of 15 amino acids. V lost 7 bases, J lost 8 bases, and 12 bases stayed unmatched. CDR1 and CDR2 from the germline V gene are LNHDA and SQIVND (reference sequence). The CDR3 DNA is TGTGCCAGTATGGACGACAGGGGTTTGGGGGAAAAACTGTTTTTT. Translated: CASMDDRGLGEKLFF.

This clone was seen only a few times. The chain joins TRBV6-6 to TRBJ2-3; TRBD1 matches at 11 bases. The CDR3 sequence is 16 residues long. V shed 1 base and J 4 bases; nucleotides not matched to a gene: 4. From germline, CDR1 is MNHNY and CDR2 SVGAGI (reference sequence). The CDR3 loop reads CASSYFGTGGSDTQYF. CDR3 DNA: TGTGCCAGCAGTTACTTCGGGACAGGGGGATCAGATACGCAGTATTTT.

V usage is TRBV19 and J usage is TRBJ1-1; D perhaps matches TRBD1 (6 bases). CDR3 length: 12 amino acids. Per the germline V gene, CDR1 is LNHDA and CDR2 is SQIVND (reference sequence). Between the trimmed V and J ends, which lost 8 bases and 1 base, there was a span of 8 bases. CDR3 in DNA: TGTGCCAGTGTACAGGGGAACACTGAAGCTTTCTTT. The encoded protein is CASVQGNTEAFF.

This clone was detected only a few times. V gene TRBV14 combines with J gene TRBJ1-3; a weak D match, TRBD1 (6 bases). Germline lookup yields CDR1 SGHDN and CDR2 FVKESK. V was cut by 0 bases and J by 4 bases, with 10 bases left in between. The CDR3 sequence is 15 residues long. The CDR3 sequence: CASSQDHRAGNTIYF. CDR3 in DNA: TGTGCCAGCAGCCAAGATCACAGGGCAGGAAACACCATATATTTT.

The chain has TRBV6-1 and TRBJ2-7, with TRBD1 matching over 8 bases. There are 13 residues in the CDR3. The germline gives CDR1 MNHNS, CDR2 SASEGT. Unmatched junction bases numbered 4, after V lost 6 bases and J lost 3 bases. The chain's CDR3 is CASSDRGLYEQYF. The CDR3, as DNA: TGTGCCAGCAGCGACAGGGGCCTCTACGAGCAGTACTTC.

This clone was detected only once. The chain combines TRBV19 with TRBJ1-2, with TRBD1 matching over 10 bases. Germline loops: CDR1 LNHDA, CDR2 SQIVND (reference sequence). The J segment lost 3 bases and the V segment lost 5 bases, leaving 3 bases of the junction unmatched. The CDR3 spans 14 residues. This CDR3 is CASSGGQGHYGYTF. DNA for the CDR3: TGTGCCAGTAGTGGGGGACAGGGGCACTATGGCTACACCTTC.

The chain employs TRBV10-3 and TRBJ2-7, with 15 bases aligning to TRBD2. CDR1 and CDR2 from the germline V gene are ENHRY and SYGVKD. The CDR3 is made up of 15 amino acids. V lost 8 bases and J lost 7; bases outside the gene matches: 9. The CDR3 nucleotides read TGTGCCATCGGGACTAGCGGGGGGATCGGAGATGAGCAGTACTTC. Its translation: CAIGTSGGIGDEQYF.

The chain couples TRBV7-8 to TRBJ2-3; 8 bases are shared with TRBD2. The J segment lost 1 base and the V segment lost 6 bases, leaving 9 bases of the junction unmatched. Germline lookup yields CDR1 SGHVS and CDR2 FQNEAQ. The length of the CDR3 is 16 residues. CDR3 in DNA: TGTGCCAGCAGTCAGGACCGGCGGGGGGGCACAGATACGCAGTATTTT. It yields the protein CASSQDRRGGTDTQYF.

The rearrangement joins TRBV28 to TRBJ2-5, with D possibly TRBD2 on 7 matching bases. Germline CDR1 MDHEN, CDR2 SYDVKM. Trimming stripped 7 bases from V and 5 bases from J, with 17 bases between. This CDR3 has 14 residues. CDR3 sequence: CASILGGAWETQYF. Written as DNA, the CDR3 is TGTGCCAGCATCCTAGGGGGGGCGTGGGAGACCCAGTACTTC.

The rearrangement uses TRBV5-1 and TRBJ2-3; 16 bases fit TRBD2. Germline V gene lookup returns CDR1 SGHRS and CDR2 YFSETQ. The CDR3 extends over 18 amino acids. J lost 5 bases, V lost 7 bases, and 13 bases had no gene match. CDR3 sequence (DNA): TGCGCCAGCTTCGGGACTAGCGGGGGGGGCCTACGAGGAGATACGCAGTATTTT. As protein: CASFGTSGGGLRGDTQYF.

The rearrangement links TRBV7-8 to TRBJ1-2; D not resolved. Trimming shortened V by 5 bases and J by 0 bases, and 19 bases separated the two germline ends. CDR1 is SGHVS, CDR2 FQNEAQ, per germline. CDR3 length equals 17 residues. The CDR3: CASSTPLRFNPNYGYTF. DNA for the CDR3: TGTGCCAGCAGCACGCCTCTTAGATTCAACCCTAACTATGGCTACACCTTC.

This chain connects TRBV6-5 to TRBJ1-1; possible D gene TRBD1, 5 bases. The CDR3 is 16 residues long. Germline CDR1 and CDR2: MNHEY and SVGAGI. Trimming pared 0 bases from V and 4 bases from J, leaving 15 bases between. The CDR3 sequence is CASSYSRRGGSTEAFF. In DNA, the CDR3 is TGTGCCAGCAGTTACTCGAGACGCGGGGGTTCCACTGAAGCTTTCTTT.

The chain is built from TRBV28 and TRBJ2-7; possible D gene TRBD2, 7 bases. Per germline, CDR1 MDHEN and CDR2 SYDVKM. V was clipped by 4 bases and J by 1 base, with 17 bases between them. This CDR3 contains 16 residues. CDR3 amino acids: CASSSVRRGGSYEQYF. The CDR3 DNA sequence: TGTGCCAGCAGTTCCGTCCGGAGGGGGGGGTCCTACGAGCAGTACTTC.

This chain links TRBV4-1 with TRBJ2-7, with a possible D match to TRBD1 (5 bases). V was clipped by 0 bases and J by 7 bases, with 22 bases between them. CDR1 is MGHRA, CDR2 YSYEKL, per germline. The CDR3 is 17 residues long. The CDR3 DNA follows: TGCGCCAGCAGCCAAGATTTCTTGCAGGGCTCATCGCGAGAGCAGTACTTC. Protein product: CASSQDFLQGSSREQYF.

The rearrangement uses TRBV9 and TRBJ2-3; 8 bases line up with TRBD2. V was clipped by 0 bases and J by 0 bases; unmatched bases: 3. The germline gives CDR1 SGDLS, CDR2 YYNGEE. The CDR3 runs to 16 residues. This chain's CDR3 is CASSVVGGGSTDTQYF. In nucleotides, the CDR3 is TGTGCCAGCAGCGTAGTCGGGGGGGGGAGCACAGATACGCAGTATTTT.

The gene calls are TRBV19 and TRBJ1-2; tentative D call: TRBD1 (5 bases). The CDR3 is 15 residues long. CDR1 and CDR2 (germline): LNHDA, SQIVND (reference sequence). Trimming stripped 0 bases from V and 4 bases from J, with 12 bases between. The CDR3 DNA reads TGTGCCAGTAGTATAGATCTCAGCAGGGCCTATGGCTACACCTTC. Translation: CASSIDLSRAYGYTF.

V is TRBV7-8 and J is TRBJ2-7, with TRBD2 as a possible D gene (6 bases). Trimming left V 1 base short and J 0 bases short, with 13 bases between. CDR1 is SGHVS and CDR2 is FQNEAQ in the germline V gene. The CDR3 covers 16 residues. In nucleotides, the CDR3 is TGTGCCAGCAGCTTAGGCGGGACTTCTAGCTCCTACGAGCAGTACTTC. This codes for CASSLGGTSSSYEQYF.

The CDR3 protein is CASSGTLGLFEETQYF. The CDR3 DNA reads as TGTGCCAGCAGCGGGACGTTGGGACTCTTCGAAGAGACCCAGTACTTC. J is TRBJ2-5 and V is TRBV9, with D perhaps matching TRBD2 (6 bases). This CDR3 has 16 residues. Trimming cost V 3 bases and J 3 bases, with 18 bases left between them. CDR1 and CDR2 from the germline V gene are SGDLS and YYNGEE.